Detailed here is one TCR beta chain. The sample holds a few counts of this clonotype. No cognate antigen has been identified for it. It has no much larger one-base neighbor in the sample; base qualities were not kept. The intended sense of this specimen's treatment or condition label: allogeneic hematopoietic cell transplantation with graft depleted of TCRalphabeta T cells and CD19 B cells. TCRalphabeta/CD19-depleted allogeneic hematopoietic cell grafts were given to the transplant recipients, all of whom were children. This sample is drawn from a study of T-cell reconstitution after alpha-beta-depleted transplantation in children (dated by TCRdb to the mid-2010s). In terms of the full investigation: Using TCR repertoire profiling, the study followed T-cell immune reconstitution in a quantitative way in children after TCRalphabeta/CD19-depleted allogeneic hematopoietic cell transplantation.

The paper's findings and limits, for the study overall: The apparently early alphabetaT-cell count recovery about two months after transplant was reportedly dependent on only several hundred rapidly expanded clones derived from non-depleted graft cells. Over subsequent months, a decline in hyperexpanded clone frequencies was noted, and after one year, T-cell counts and TCRbeta diversity were mostly ascribed to newly produced T cells. In some patients, the high TCRbeta diversity seen at day 60 was put down to recipient T cells and intrathymic progenitors that had survived conditioning.

Libraries were prepared through PCR. Sequenced on an Illumina HiSeq 2500. Molecular barcoding was employed in the preparation of TCR libraries, with unique molecular identifiers being used to normalize TCRbeta repertoire quantification. TCRdb's own reprocessing of the public reads used fastp at Q25 and MiXCR and kept productive beta chains. Each entry is one CDR3 protein sequence, shown with its most common DNA and genes. The sample records 580,000 or so distinct CDR3 sequences, about 21% of which are singletons. The top ten clonotypes cover roughly 15% of the sample. The CDR3 covers 14 residues, taking in both the cysteine and the phenylalanine. Only CDR3 DNA remains: 42 bases, in frame from the first base. V was cut back by 3 bases and J by 2 bases, leaving a gap of 12 bases between them. According to the germline V gene (reference sequence), CDR1 reads DFQATT and CDR2 reads SNEGSKA.

This receptor was obtained from a boy under two years old who had a stem cell transplant for acute myeloid leukemia, so the T cells may come from the graft donor. The input for sequencing was PBMCs, mostly from graft donor cells, taken 360 days after TCRalphabeta/CD19-depleted stem cell transplant. Here the chain combines TRBV20-1 and TRBJ2-3, with no confident D gene call. The CDR3 region reads CSASYRGPTDTQYF. The nucleotide sequence is TGCAGTGCTAGCTATCGAGGTCCCACAGATACGCAGTATTTT.